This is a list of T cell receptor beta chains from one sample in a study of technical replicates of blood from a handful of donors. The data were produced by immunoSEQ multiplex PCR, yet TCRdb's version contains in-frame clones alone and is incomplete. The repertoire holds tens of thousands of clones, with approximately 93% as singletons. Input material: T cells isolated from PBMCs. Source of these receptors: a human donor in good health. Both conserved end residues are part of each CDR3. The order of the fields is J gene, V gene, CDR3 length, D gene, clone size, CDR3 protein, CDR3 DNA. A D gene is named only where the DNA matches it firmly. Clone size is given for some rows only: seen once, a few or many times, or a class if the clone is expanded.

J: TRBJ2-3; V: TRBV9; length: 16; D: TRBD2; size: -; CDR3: CASSAGLAPSTDTQYF; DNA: TGTGCCAGCAGCGCAGGACTAGCGCCTAGCACAGATACGCAGTATTTT
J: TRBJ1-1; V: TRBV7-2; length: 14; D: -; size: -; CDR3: CASSLEGENTEAFF; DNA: TGTGCCAGCAGCTTAGAGGGGGAAAACACTGAAGCTTTCTTT
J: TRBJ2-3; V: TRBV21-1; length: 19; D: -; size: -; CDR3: CASSKAANGREGHADTQYF; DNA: TGTGCCAGCAGCAAAGCAGCAAACGGGCGGGAGGGCCATGCAGATACGCAGTATTTT
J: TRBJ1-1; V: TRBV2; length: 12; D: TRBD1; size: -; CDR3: CASSQPGQQAFF; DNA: TGTGCCAGCAGTCAACCGGGACAGCAAGCTTTCTTT
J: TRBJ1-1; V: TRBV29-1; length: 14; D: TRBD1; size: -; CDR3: CSVHWEDRGTEAFF; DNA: TGCAGCGTCCATTGGGAGGACAGGGGAACTGAAGCTTTCTTT
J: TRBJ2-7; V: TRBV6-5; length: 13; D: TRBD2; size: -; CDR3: CASKEREGVEQYF; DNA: TGTGCCAGCAAGGAGCGGGAGGGGGTCGAGCAGTACTTC
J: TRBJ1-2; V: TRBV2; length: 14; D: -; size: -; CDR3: CASSQDRSTGGYTF; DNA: TGTGCCAGCAGTCAGGACAGAAGCACCGGTGGCTACACCTTC
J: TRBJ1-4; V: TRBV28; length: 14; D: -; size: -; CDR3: CASSQRRRHEKLFF; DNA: TGTGCCAGCAGCCAGCGCCGCCGGCATGAAAAACTGTTTTTT
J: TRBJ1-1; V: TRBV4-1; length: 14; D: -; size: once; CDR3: CASSAGQMSTEAFF; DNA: TGCGCCAGCAGCGCAGGACAGATGAGCACTGAAGCTTTCTTT
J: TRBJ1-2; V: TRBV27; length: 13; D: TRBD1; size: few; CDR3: CASSEGQGVGYTF; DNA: TGTGCCAGCAGTGAGGGACAGGGAGTTGGCTACACCTTC
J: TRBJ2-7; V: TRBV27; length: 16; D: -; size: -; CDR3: CASSPSSGHRIYEQYF; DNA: TGTGCCAGCAGTCCTAGTTCCGGACACCGTATTTACGAGCAGTACTTC
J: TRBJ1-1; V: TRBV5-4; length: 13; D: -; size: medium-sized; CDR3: CASSLEGGTEAFF; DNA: TGTGCCAGCAGCTTAGAAGGAGGGACTGAAGCTTTCTTT
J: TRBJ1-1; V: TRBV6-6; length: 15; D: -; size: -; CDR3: CASSYIFREGTEAFF; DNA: TGTGCCAGCAGTTATATTTTTCGGGAGGGCACTGAAGCTTTCTTT
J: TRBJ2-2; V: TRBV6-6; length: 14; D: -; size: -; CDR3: CASCAGGETGELFF; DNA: TGTGCCAGCTGTGCGGGTGGAGAGACCGGGGAGCTGTTTTTT
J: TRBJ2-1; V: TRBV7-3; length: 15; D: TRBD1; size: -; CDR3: CASRPGTGSYNEQFF; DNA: TGTGCCAGCAGGCCCGGGACAGGGTCCTACAATGAGCAGTTCTTC
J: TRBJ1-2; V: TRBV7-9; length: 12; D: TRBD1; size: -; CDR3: CASRKGQYGYTF; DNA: TGTGCCAGCAGGAAGGGACAGTATGGCTACACCTTC